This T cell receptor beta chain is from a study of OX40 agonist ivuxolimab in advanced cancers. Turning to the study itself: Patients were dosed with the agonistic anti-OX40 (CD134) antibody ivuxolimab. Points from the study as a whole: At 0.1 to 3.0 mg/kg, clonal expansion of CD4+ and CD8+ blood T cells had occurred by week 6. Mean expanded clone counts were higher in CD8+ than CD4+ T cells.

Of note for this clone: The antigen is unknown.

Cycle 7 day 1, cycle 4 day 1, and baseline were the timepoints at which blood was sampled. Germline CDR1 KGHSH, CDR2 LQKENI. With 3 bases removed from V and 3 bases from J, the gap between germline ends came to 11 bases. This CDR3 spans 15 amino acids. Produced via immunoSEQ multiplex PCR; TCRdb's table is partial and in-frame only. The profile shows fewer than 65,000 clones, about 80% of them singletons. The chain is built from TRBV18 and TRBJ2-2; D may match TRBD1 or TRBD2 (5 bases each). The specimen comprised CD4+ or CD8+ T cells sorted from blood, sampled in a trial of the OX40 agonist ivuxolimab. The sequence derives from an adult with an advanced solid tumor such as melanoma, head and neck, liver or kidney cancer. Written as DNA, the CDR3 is TGTGCCAGCTCACCGCGTCAGGGAGACACCGGGGAGCTGTTTTTT. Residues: CASSPRQGDTGELFF.